This T cell receptor beta chain is drawn from a study of T cell clonality in common variable immunodeficiency. This clone was seen many times. Its specificity is unknown. The CDR3 end is not reached by the read, which stops 3 residues before it; the germline J gene fills it in. Study-level results: In common variable immunodeficiency, TCR beta chains reportedly carried fewer deletions and N-nucleotide insertions.

Trimming left V 5 bases short and J 1 base short, with 14 bases between. The CDR3 has 14 amino acids. Per germline, CDR1 DFQATT and CDR2 SNEGSKA (reference sequence). Sequencing used immunoSEQ multiplex PCR; TCRdb keeps in-frame clones, though not all of them. The sample shows 28,000 or so clones, none of them appearing just once. This sequence was found in a human donor with common variable immunodeficiency. Source material: peripheral blood mononuclear cells. The V and J genes are TRBV20-1 and TRBJ1-1, with D possibly being TRBD1 (5 bases). Partial CDR3 DNA: TGCAGTGCTCAGAGACCAGGGAAGAACACTGAA. This gives the protein CSAQRPGKNTE. The complete CDR3 reads CSAQRPGKNTEAFF.